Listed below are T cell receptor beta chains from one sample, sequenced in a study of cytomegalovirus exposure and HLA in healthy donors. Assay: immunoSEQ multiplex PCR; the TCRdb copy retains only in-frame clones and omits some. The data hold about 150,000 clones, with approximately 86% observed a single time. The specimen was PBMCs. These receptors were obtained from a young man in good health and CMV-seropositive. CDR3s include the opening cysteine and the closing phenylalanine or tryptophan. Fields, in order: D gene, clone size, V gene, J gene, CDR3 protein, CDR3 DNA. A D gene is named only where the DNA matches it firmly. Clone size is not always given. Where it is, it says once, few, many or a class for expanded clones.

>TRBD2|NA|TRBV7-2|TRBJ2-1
CASSLGGGATREQFF
TGTGCCAGCAGCTTAGGCGGGGGGGCCACAAGGGAGCAGTTCTTC
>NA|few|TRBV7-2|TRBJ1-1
CATQRGVLRGRNTEAFF
TGTGCCACCCAACGAGGGGTTCTTCGGGGGAGGAACACTGAAGCTTTCTTT
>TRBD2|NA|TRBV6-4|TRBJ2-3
CASTPSAGGPDTQYF
TGTGCCAGCACCCCCTCAGCGGGGGGGCCAGATACGCAGTATTTT
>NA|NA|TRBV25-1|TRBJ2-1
CASSEDLGRLYNEQFF
TGTGCCAGCAGTGAAGATCTTGGCAGGTTATACAATGAGCAGTTCTTC
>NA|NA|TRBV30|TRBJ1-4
CAWSEQGEKLFF
TGTGCCTGGAGTGAGCAGGGTGAAAAACTGTTTTTT
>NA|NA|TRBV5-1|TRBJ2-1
CASSLEEGAAYNEQFF
TGCGCCAGCAGCTTGGAGGAGGGAGCGGCCTACAATGAGCAGTTCTTC
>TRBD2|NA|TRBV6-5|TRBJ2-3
CASGLAGGVDTQYF
TGTGCTTCCGGACTAGCGGGGGGGGTGGATACGCAGTATTTT
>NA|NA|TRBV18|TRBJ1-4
CASSPVGEKLFF
TGTGCCAGCTCACCAGTGGGCGAAAAACTGTTTTTT
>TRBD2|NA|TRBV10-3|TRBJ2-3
CAISELTSGRIPTDTQYF
TGTGCCATCAGTGAGCTCACTAGCGGGAGGATCCCCACAGATACGCAGTATTTT
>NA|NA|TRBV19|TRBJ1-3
CASSSRGRGDSGNTIYF
TGTGCCAGTAGTTCCCGGGGCAGGGGAGACTCTGGAAACACCATATATTTT
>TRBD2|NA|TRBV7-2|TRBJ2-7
CASSLGARGGRQEQYF
TGTGCCAGCAGCTTAGGGGCCCGTGGCGGGAGACAAGAGCAGTACTTC
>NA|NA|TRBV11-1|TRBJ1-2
CASSFFGTSNYGYTF
TGTGCCAGCAGCTTCTTCGGGACATCTAACTATGGCTACACCTTC
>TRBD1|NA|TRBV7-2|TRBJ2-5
CASSSDRGRETQYF
TGTGCCAGCAGCTCGGACAGGGGGCGGGAGACCCAGTACTTC
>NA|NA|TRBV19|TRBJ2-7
CASSMDRWDYEQYF
TGTGCCAGTAGTATGGACAGATGGGACTACGAGCAGTACTTC
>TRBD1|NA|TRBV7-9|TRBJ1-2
CASSFSGDRANYGYTF
TGTGCCAGCAGCTTTTCGGGGGACAGGGCAAACTATGGCTACACCTTC
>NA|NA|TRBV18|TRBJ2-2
CASSPRENTGELFF
TGTGCCAGCTCACCTCGAGAAAACACCGGGGAGCTGTTTTTT
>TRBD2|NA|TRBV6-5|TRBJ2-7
CASSSYAGTTYEQYF
TGTGCCAGCAGTTCATATGCCGGGACTACTTACGAGCAGTACTTC
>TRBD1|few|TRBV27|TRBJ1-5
CASSSGTANQPQHF
TGTGCCAGCAGTTCGGGGACAGCTAATCAGCCCCAGCATTTT
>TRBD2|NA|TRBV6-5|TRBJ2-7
CASSDGGGSYEQYF
TGTGCCAGCAGTGACGGGGGGGGCTCCTACGAGCAGTACTTC
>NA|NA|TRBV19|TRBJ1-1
CASNGGTLNTEAFF
TGTGCCAGTAATGGAGGGACCTTGAACACTGAAGCTTTCTTT
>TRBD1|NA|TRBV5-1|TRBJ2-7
CASSLEGGQGYEQYF
TGCGCCAGCAGCTTGGAGGGGGGACAGGGTTACGAGCAGTACTTC
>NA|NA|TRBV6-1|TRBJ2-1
CASSEEGGGPYNEQFF
TGTGCCAGCAGTGAAGAAGGGGGTGGCCCGTACAATGAGCAGTTCTTC
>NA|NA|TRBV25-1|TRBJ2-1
CASNMGGSYNEQFF
TGTGCCAGCAACATGGGAGGATCCTACAATGAGCAGTTCTTC
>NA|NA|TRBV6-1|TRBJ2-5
CASSAQLAGTQYF
TGTGCCAGCAGTGCCCAACTAGCTGGGACCCAGTACTTC
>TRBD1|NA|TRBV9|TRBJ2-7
CASSPGTGSPYEQYF
TGTGCCAGCAGCCCGGGGACAGGGTCCCCCTACGAGCAGTACTTC
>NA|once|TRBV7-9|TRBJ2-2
CASSLTSTGELFF
TGTGCCAGCAGCTTAACTAGCACCGGGGAGCTGTTTTTT
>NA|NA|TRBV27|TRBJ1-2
CASSSSSPEDRRLNYGYTF
TGTGCCAGCAGTAGCAGTTCCCCCGAAGACAGGCGGCTCAACTATGGCTACACCTTC
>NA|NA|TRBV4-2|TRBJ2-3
CASSQDRGGATDTQYF
TGTGCCAGCAGCCAAGATAGGGGGGGTGCCACAGATACGCAGTATTTT
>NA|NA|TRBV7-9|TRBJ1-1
CASSSHHGQSDVGFF
TGTGCCAGCAGCTCCCATCACGGACAGTCTGATGTGGGTTTCTTT
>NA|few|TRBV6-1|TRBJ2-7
CASRSLALSSYEQYF
TGTGCCAGCAGATCCCTAGCTCTGAGCTCCTACGAGCAGTACTTC
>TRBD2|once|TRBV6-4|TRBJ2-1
CASSVGAGVQFF
TGTGCCAGCAGTGTCGGGGCGGGGGTGCAGTTCTTC
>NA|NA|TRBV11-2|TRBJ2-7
CASSLDRRGIYEQYF
TGTGCCAGCAGCTTAGATAGGAGAGGAATTTACGAGCAGTACTTC
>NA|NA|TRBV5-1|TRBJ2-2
CASSLRSVANTGELFF
TGCGCCAGCAGCTTGAGGAGCGTTGCGAACACCGGGGAGCTGTTTTTT
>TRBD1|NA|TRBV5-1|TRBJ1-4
CASSLTGGDEKLFF
TGCGCCAGCAGCTTGACAGGGGGTGATGAAAAACTGTTTTTT
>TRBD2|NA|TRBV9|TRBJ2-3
CASSVEKAGVKDTQYF
TGTGCCAGCAGCGTAGAGAAAGCGGGAGTTAAAGATACGCAGTATTTT
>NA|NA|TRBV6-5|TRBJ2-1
CASSPLDRAVDEQFF
TGTGCCAGCAGTCCCTTGGACAGAGCGGTCGATGAGCAGTTCTTC
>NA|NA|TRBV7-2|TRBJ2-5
CASSPSVAQETQYF
TGTGCCAGCAGCCCCAGCGTTGCGCAAGAGACCCAGTACTTC
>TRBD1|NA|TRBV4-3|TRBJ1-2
CASSQDKTGFNYGYTF
TGCGCCAGCAGCCAGGATAAGACAGGGTTTAACTATGGCTACACCTTC
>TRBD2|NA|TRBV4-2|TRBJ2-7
CASSQDPGLAGLKASYEQYF
TGTGCCAGCAGCCAAGATCCGGGACTAGCGGGCCTCAAGGCCTCCTACGAGCAGTACTTC
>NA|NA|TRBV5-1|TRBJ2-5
CASSLVPGQETQYF
TGCGCCAGCAGCTTGGTCCCGGGACAAGAGACCCAGTACTTC
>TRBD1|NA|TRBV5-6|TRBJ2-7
CASSPIGQATYEQYF
TGTGCCAGCAGCCCCATTGGACAGGCAACCTACGAGCAGTACTTC
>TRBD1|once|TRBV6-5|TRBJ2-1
CASRRQGTEQFF
TGTGCCAGCAGACGACAGGGAACAGAGCAGTTCTTC
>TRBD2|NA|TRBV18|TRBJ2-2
CASSGLEPSISTGELFF
TGTGCCAGCTCAGGACTAGAACCATCGATCTCCACCGGGGAGCTGTTTTTT
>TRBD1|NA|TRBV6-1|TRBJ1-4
CASSERDRGLTNEKLFF
TGTGCCAGCAGTGAAAGGGACAGGGGCTTGACTAATGAAAAACTGTTTTTT
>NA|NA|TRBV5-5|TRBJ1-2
CASSRDYGYTF
TGTGCCAGCAGTCGGGATTATGGCTACACCTTC
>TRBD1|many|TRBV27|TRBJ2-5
CASSLSLQGGQETQYF
TGTGCCAGCAGTTTATCGCTACAGGGGGGCCAAGAGACCCAGTACTTC